This T cell receptor beta chain was identified during a study of blood T cell repertoires in COVID-19. This table comes from immunoSEQ multiplex PCR, and its TCRdb copy is limited to in-frame clones, with some not included. The sample shows 25,000 to 30,000 clones, 87% of them seen only once. V dropped 0 bases and J dropped 11; count of bases not matched to a gene: 6. This CDR3 has 15 amino acids. Looked up from germline, CDR1 is LGHNA and CDR2 is YSLEER. This clonotype was sampled from a human donor in a cohort sampled during active COVID-19. The gene calls are TRBV4-3 and TRBJ1-4; 10 bases agree with TRBD1. The sequencing sample was made of peripheral blood. The CDR3 region has the DNA TGCGCCAGCAGCCAAGAGGACAGGGGGTTAAGGAAACTGTTTTTT. Its translation is CASSQEDRGLRKLFF.